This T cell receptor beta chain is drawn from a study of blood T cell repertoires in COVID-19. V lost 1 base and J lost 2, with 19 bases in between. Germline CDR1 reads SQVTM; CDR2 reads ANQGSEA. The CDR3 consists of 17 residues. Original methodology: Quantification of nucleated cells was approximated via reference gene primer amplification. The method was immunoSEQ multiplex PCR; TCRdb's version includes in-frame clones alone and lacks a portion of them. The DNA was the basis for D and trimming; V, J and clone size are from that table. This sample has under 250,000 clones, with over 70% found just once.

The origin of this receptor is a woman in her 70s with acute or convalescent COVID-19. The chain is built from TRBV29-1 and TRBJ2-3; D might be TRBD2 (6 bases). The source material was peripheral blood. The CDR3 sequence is CSVEAVGLGDFTDTQYF. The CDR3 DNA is TGCAGCGTTGAAGCGGTGGGACTGGGGGACTTCACAGATACGCAGTATTTT.